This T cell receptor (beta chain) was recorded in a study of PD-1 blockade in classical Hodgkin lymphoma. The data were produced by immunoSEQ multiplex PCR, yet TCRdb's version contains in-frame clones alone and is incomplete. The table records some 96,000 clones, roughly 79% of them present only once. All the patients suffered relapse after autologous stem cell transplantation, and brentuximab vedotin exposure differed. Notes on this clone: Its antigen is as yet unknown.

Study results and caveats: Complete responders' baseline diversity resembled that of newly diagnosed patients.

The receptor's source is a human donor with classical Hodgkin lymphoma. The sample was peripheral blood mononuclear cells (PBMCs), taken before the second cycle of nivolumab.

The CDR3 DNA reads TGTGCCAGCAGCGCGGGGGCGGGGATTACCCCAACTAATGAAAAACTGTTTTTT. Encoded protein: CASSAGAGITPTNEKLFF. The chain combines TRBV5-4 with TRBJ1-4; possibly TRBD1 for D (6 bases). The CDR3 length is 18 residues. V was pared by 4 bases and J by 0 bases, with 19 bases between. From germline, CDR1 is SGHNT and CDR2 YYREEE (reference sequence).